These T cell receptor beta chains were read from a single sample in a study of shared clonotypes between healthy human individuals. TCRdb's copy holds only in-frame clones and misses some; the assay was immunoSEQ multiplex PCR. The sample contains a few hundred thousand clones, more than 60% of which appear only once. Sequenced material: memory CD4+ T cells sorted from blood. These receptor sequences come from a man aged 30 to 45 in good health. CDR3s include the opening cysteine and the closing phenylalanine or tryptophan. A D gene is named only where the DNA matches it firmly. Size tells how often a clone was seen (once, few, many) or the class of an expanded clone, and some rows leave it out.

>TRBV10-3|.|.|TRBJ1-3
CAISESGPPRPSGNTIYF
TGTGCCATCAGTGAGTCTGGGCCTCCCCGACCCTCTGGAAACACCATATATTTT
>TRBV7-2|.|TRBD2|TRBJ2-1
CASSLAGTRGNNEQFF
TGTGCCAGCAGCTTAGCCGGGACTAGGGGCAACAATGAGCAGTTCTTC
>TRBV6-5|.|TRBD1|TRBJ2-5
CASTSGTDQETQYF
TGTGCCAGCACTTCCGGGACAGACCAAGAGACCCAGTACTTC
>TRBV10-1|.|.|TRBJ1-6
CASSAAGEGSPLHF
TGCGCCAGCAGTGCGGCAGGGGAAGGTTCACCCCTCCACTTT
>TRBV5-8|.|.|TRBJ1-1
CASSPRGSRSNTEAFF
TGTGCCAGCAGCCCCCGGGGTTCTAGGTCGAACACTGAAGCTTTCTTT
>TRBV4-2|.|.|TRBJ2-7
CASSQDWITADEQYF
TGTGCCAGCAGCCAAGATTGGATTACAGCCGACGAGCAGTACTTC
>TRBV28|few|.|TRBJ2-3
CASSLWPDTQYF
TGTGCCAGCAGTTTATGGCCAGATACGCAGTATTTT
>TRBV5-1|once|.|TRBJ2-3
CASSPRLDSDTQYF
TGCGCCAGCAGCCCCAGACTAGATTCAGATACGCAGTATTTT
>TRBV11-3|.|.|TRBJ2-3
CASSLNRYTDTQYF
TGTGCCAGCAGCTTAAATAGGTACACAGATACGCAGTATTTT
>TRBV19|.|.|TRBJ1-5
CASTSHQGQPQHF
TGTGCCAGTACCTCTCACCAGGGTCAGCCCCAGCATTTT
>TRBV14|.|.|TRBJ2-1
CASSPNRDSPGHEQFF
TGTGCCAGCAGCCCAAACCGGGACTCCCCCGGCCATGAGCAGTTCTTC
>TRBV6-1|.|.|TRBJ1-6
CASSEGIYNSPLHF
TGTGCCAGCAGTGAAGGGATCTATAATTCACCCCTCCACTTT
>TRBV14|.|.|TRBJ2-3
CASSLLGPSTDTQYF
TGTGCCAGCAGCCTCCTCGGCCCAAGCACAGATACGCAGTATTTT
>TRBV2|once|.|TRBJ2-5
CASSASWHLGTQYF
TGTGCCAGCAGTGCCTCGTGGCACCTGGGTACCCAGTACTTC
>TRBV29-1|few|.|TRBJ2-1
CSVESGEEQFF
TGCAGCGTTGAGTCTGGTGAAGAGCAGTTCTTC
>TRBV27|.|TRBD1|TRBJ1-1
CASSPLGQRYLEAFF
TGTGCCAGCAGTCCCTTGGGACAGCGCTACCTTGAAGCTTTCTTT
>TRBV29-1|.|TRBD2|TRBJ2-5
CSVRWRDHPGGSRWSETQYF
TGCAGCGTTCGGTGGCGGGATCACCCCGGCGGGAGTAGGTGGTCGGAGACCCAGTACTTC
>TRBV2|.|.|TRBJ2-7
CASSGGVGYEQYF
TGTGCCAGCAGTGGCGGCGTCGGTTACGAGCAGTACTTC
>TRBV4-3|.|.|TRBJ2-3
CASSQEPGTPKDTQYF
TGCGCCAGCAGCCAAGAGCCCGGGACTCCAAAAGATACGCAGTATTTT
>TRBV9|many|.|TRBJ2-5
CASSVALLRDQETQYF
TGTGCCAGCAGCGTAGCCCTTCTGAGGGATCAAGAGACCCAGTACTTC
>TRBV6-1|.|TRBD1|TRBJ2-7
CASNTGTDYYEQYF
TGTGCCAGCAATACCGGGACAGATTATTACGAGCAGTACTTC
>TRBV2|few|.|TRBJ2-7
CASSERISYEQYF
TGTGCCAGCAGTGAAAGGATTTCCTACGAGCAGTACTTC